A selection of T cell receptor beta chains follows, all from one sample in a study of blood T cell repertoires in COVID-19. TCRdb's copy holds only in-frame clones and misses some; the assay was immunoSEQ multiplex PCR. The sample has 250,000 to 350,000 clones; around 90% are singletons. Specimen: PBMCs or T cells enriched from blood (not recorded which). The source is a young woman with acute COVID-19. CDR3s include the opening cysteine and the closing phenylalanine or tryptophan. The D gene is left open where the match is weak. A clone size is listed for some rows: how often the clone was seen (once, few, many), or a class if it is expanded.

d_gene: .
len: 13
v_gene: TRBV30
j_gene: TRBJ1-4
abundance: .
CDR3nt: TGTGCCTGGAGATCGGGGACTAATGAAAAACTGTTTTTT
CDR3aa: CAWRSGTNEKLFF

d_gene: TRBD1
len: 14
v_gene: TRBV28
j_gene: TRBJ1-4
abundance: .
CDR3nt: TGTGCCAGCAGTTTATCTCCAGGGGGTGAAAAACTGTTTTTT
CDR3aa: CASSLSPGGEKLFF

d_gene: TRBD1
len: 12
v_gene: TRBV10-3
j_gene: TRBJ1-3
abundance: .
CDR3nt: TGTGCCATCAGTGACGGTCGGACAGGAGGGGATTTT
CDR3aa: CAISDGRTGGDF

d_gene: TRBD2
len: 17
v_gene: TRBV4-2
j_gene: TRBJ2-1
abundance: once
CDR3nt: TGTGCCAGCAGCCCCGATTCGACTAGCGGGACCGTCTTTGAGCAGTTCTTC
CDR3aa: CASSPDSTSGTVFEQFF

d_gene: .
len: 14
v_gene: TRBV3-1/TRBV3-2
j_gene: TRBJ1-5
abundance: .
CDR3nt: TGTGCCAGCAGCCAAGTAGGGGAGGGCCAGCCCCAGCATTTT
CDR3aa: CASSQVGEGQPQHF

d_gene: .
len: 16
v_gene: TRBV5-1
j_gene: TRBJ1-6
abundance: .
CDR3nt: TGCGCCAGCAGCTTGGACTTGATGGGGGCTGGTTCACCCCTCCACTTT
CDR3aa: CASSLDLMGAGSPLHF

d_gene: .
len: 14
v_gene: TRBV10-3
j_gene: TRBJ2-7
abundance: .
CDR3nt: TGTGCCATCAATGGAGAATCAACTACGAGTGAGCAGTACTTC
CDR3aa: CAINGESTTSEQYF

d_gene: TRBD2
len: 16
v_gene: TRBV4-2
j_gene: TRBJ2-3
abundance: .
CDR3nt: TGTGCCAGCAGCCCTAGACTAGCCTTATTCACAGATACGCAGTATTTT
CDR3aa: CASSPRLALFTDTQYF

d_gene: .
len: 13
v_gene: TRBV15
j_gene: TRBJ1-4
abundance: .
CDR3nt: TGTGCCACCAGCGGACGGGAACATGAAAAACTGTTTTTT
CDR3aa: CATSGREHEKLFF

d_gene: TRBD1
len: 15
v_gene: TRBV28
j_gene: TRBJ1-2
abundance: .
CDR3nt: TGTGCCAGCAGTTTAATTGGGACAGGCCTCTATGGCTACACCTTC
CDR3aa: CASSLIGTGLYGYTF

d_gene: .
len: 14
v_gene: TRBV21-1
j_gene: TRBJ2-7
abundance: .
CDR3nt: TGTGCCAGCAGCAAATGTCGGACAGCCTACGAGCAGTACTTC
CDR3aa: CASSKCRTAYEQYF

d_gene: TRBD1
len: 14
v_gene: TRBV5-1
j_gene: TRBJ2-7
abundance: .
CDR3nt: TGCGCCAGCAGCCGGGACAGGGGGCCGGAGGAGCAGTACTTC
CDR3aa: CASSRDRGPEEQYF

d_gene: .
len: 12
v_gene: TRBV28
j_gene: TRBJ1-1
abundance: .
CDR3nt: TGTGCCAGTTGTGAGGTTGCGACTGAAGCTTTCTTT
CDR3aa: CASCEVATEAFF

d_gene: TRBD1
len: 18
v_gene: TRBV7-3
j_gene: TRBJ1-1
abundance: .
CDR3nt: TGTGCCAGCAGCTTTGGGCCAATGGGACAGGGGCGGAACACTGAAGCTTTCTTT
CDR3aa: CASSFGPMGQGRNTEAFF

d_gene: .
len: 15
v_gene: TRBV11-1
j_gene: TRBJ2-7
abundance: .
CDR3nt: TGTGCCAGCAGCGCTCAAGGCGGGACCGGCTACGAGCAGTACTTC
CDR3aa: CASSAQGGTGYEQYF

d_gene: .
len: 13
v_gene: TRBV28
j_gene: TRBJ1-4
abundance: .
CDR3nt: TGTGCCAGCAGGGACAGATCTAATGAAAAACTGTTTTTT
CDR3aa: CASRDRSNEKLFF

d_gene: .
len: 15
v_gene: TRBV28
j_gene: TRBJ1-2
abundance: .
CDR3nt: TGTGCCAGCAGCTGGGGCGGGGTGGCAAACTATGGCTACACCTTC
CDR3aa: CASSWGGVANYGYTF